Ten or more counts support the clone carrying this T cell receptor (beta chain). Its antigen remains unknown. Indicated time point: sample taken at primary tumor resection. Untreated early-stage non-small cell lung cancer patients, around 72 in total, were the donors. The sequenced material consisted of unsorted whole RNA from tumor, nontumor lung or frozen PBMC. The entry originates in a study of spatial heterogeneity in lung cancer. Study outcomes and limitations: Coverage was estimated at about 7.2% of tumor T cells for alpha chains and approximately 14% for beta chains. Tumor mutation counts were tracked by expanded intratumoral alpha and beta TCR counts.

TCRdb analysed the 5' RACE reads with MiXCR anew, one entry per CDR3 protein. Here the sample spans 12,000 or so distinct CDR3 sequences, roughly 15% being singletons. Sequencing used lung tumor tissue, obtained at surgery. The TCR was taken from a male donor with early-stage non-small cell lung cancer.

The CDR3: CASILRNSWDYGYTF. The CDR3 DNA reads TGTGCCAGCATACTCAGGAATTCCTGGGACTATGGCTACACCTTC. The genes are TRBV5-6 and TRBJ1-2; no definite D call. Trimming stripped 6 bases from V and 3 bases from J, with 18 bases between. CDR3 length: 15 residues. Germline loops: CDR1 SGHDT, CDR2 YYEEEE. The complete variable domain, with remaining parts taken from reference TRBV5-6 and TRBJ1-2, reads DAGVTQSPTHLIKTRGQQVTLRCSPKSGHDTVSWYQQALGQGPQFIFQYYEEEERQRGNFPDRFSGHQFPNYSSELNVNALLLGDSALYLCASILRNSWDYGYTFGSGTRLTVV.